This note documents a single T cell receptor beta chain sequence. Germline assignment: CDR1 LGHDT and CDR2 YNNKEL (reference sequence). This CDR3 region has 12 residues. V was pared by 6 bases and J by 10 bases, with 13 bases between. As handled by the study authors: Quantification of nucleated cells was approximated via reference gene primer amplification. Profiling relied on immunoSEQ multiplex PCR, and the TCRdb table lists in-frame clones only, not all of them. The DNA was the basis for D and trimming; V, J and clone size are from that table. The data hold 100,000 or so clones, with over 75% observed a single time. This entry belongs to a study of blood T cell repertoires in COVID-19. For the study at large: Samples representing acute and convalescent COVID-19 were sourced from the United States, Italy and Spain. Sources were T cells, B-cell-depleted T cells, or PBMCs; the material itself was cDNA or gDNA.

This receptor was taken from a human donor in a cohort sampled during active COVID-19. The gene calls are TRBV3-1 (or the pseudogene TRBV3-2) and TRBJ2-1, with D possibly being TRBD1 (5 bases). Sequencing was performed on peripheral blood. CDR3: CASRSRASEQFF. CDR3 in DNA: TGTGCCAGCAGATCCAGGGCAAGCGAGCAGTTCTTC.